The next 21 T cell receptor beta chains were all read from a single sample in a study of blood T cell repertoires in COVID-19. Sequenced by immunoSEQ multiplex PCR; TCRdb stores in-frame clones only, minus some. The table lists 490,000 or so clones, about 88% of them singletons, with around 7.9% in the top ten. The sample comprised PBMCs or T cells enriched from blood (not recorded which). These receptor sequences come from a woman aged 55-69 years who had recovered from COVID-19.

The chain links TRBV5-6 to TRBJ2-1; 8 bases agree with TRBD1. There are 14 residues in the CDR3. Germline lookup yields CDR1 SGHDT and CDR2 YYEEEE. The trim removed 4 bases at V and 4 bases at J, leaving 4 bases unmatched. The CDR3, as DNA: TGTGCCAGCAGCCTGGGACAGGCATACAATGAGCAGTTCTTC. It specifies CASSLGQAYNEQFF.

This sequence joins TRBV24-1 and TRBJ2-2; the match to TRBD1 covers 11 bases. This CDR3 has 16 amino acids. Germline-derived CDR1 and CDR2 are KGHDR and SFDVKD. Unmatched junction bases numbered 7, after V lost 8 bases and J lost 3 bases. The chain's CDR3 is CATKGQGARDTGELFF. The CDR3, as DNA: TGTGCCACCAAAGGACAGGGGGCGCGGGACACCGGGGAGCTGTTTTTT.

This chain uses TRBV5-1 with TRBJ1-2; TRBD1 is a possible D gene (5 bases). The CDR3 sequence is 15 residues long. The V and J ends lost 4 bases and 0 bases respectively, with 13 bases between them. Germline CDR1 and CDR2: SGHRS and YFSETQ. The CDR3 here is CASSETGSSNYGYTF. The CDR3 bases are TGCGCCAGCAGCGAAACAGGAAGCTCTAACTATGGCTACACCTTC.

The V gene is TRBV7-9, the J gene TRBJ1-4; D might be TRBD1 (5 bases). This CDR3 is 18 amino acids long. The V gene lost 3 bases and the J gene lost 0 bases, with 17 bases spanning the gap. The germline V gene has CDR1 SEHNR and CDR2 FQNEAQ (reference sequence). The CDR3 DNA is TGTGCCAGCAGCTTTGCCGGGGAGGGGCCTGCAACTAATGAAAAACTGTTTTTT. This gives the protein CASSFAGEGPATNEKLFF.

This chain joins TRBV5-1 and TRBJ2-3, with 8 positions matching TRBD1. V lost 4 bases and J lost 4; bases outside the gene matches: 5. CDR1 SGHRS and CDR2 YFSETQ come from the germline V gene. The CDR3 length is 14 residues. CDR3 in amino acids: CASSALQGADTQYF. The CDR3 DNA reads as TGCGCCAGCAGCGCCTTACAGGGGGCAGATACGCAGTATTTT.

The table lists this clone with a few counts. V and J are TRBV2 and TRBJ2-7; 7 nucleotides line up with TRBD1. The CDR3 loop spans 12 amino acids. The V gene end was trimmed by 10 bases and the J gene end by 5 bases; junction bases not matched to a gene: 8. CDR1 is SNHLY, CDR2 FYNNEI, per germline. CDR3: CANIVTGDEQYV. The DNA for the CDR3 is TGTGCCAACATAGTCACAGGGGACGAGCAGTACGTC.

This clone was recorded only once. The chain combines TRBV5-4 with TRBJ2-3; 9 bases fit TRBD2. Germline CDR1 is SGHNT and CDR2 is YYREEE (reference sequence). With 4 bases clipped from V and 0 bases from J, the junction kept 0 bases outside the gene matches. The CDR3 is 14 amino acids. Here the CDR3 reads CASSAGGSTDTQYF. For the CDR3, the DNA is TGTGCCAGCAGCGCGGGGGGGAGCACAGATACGCAGTATTTT.

The chain joins TRBV27 to TRBJ2-7; tentatively, D is TRBD2 (5 bases). V lost 6 bases and J 0 bases, leaving 18 bases between the germline ends. This CDR3 has 16 residues. Germline CDR1 MNHEY, CDR2 SMNVEV (reference sequence). CDR3 sequence reads: CASSSFEYGSSYEQYF. The CDR3 DNA reads as TGTGCCAGCAGCTCCTTTGAATATGGGAGCTCCTACGAGCAGTACTTC.

Of note for this clone: Mismatch with germline at one junction end may stem from a read error. V is TRBV2 and J is TRBJ1-3; TRBD1 agrees at 9 bases. The germline V gene encodes CDR1 SNHLY and CDR2 FYNNEI. CDR3 length: 16 amino acids. Written as DNA, the CDR3 is TGTGCCAGCAGTCCCCAGACAGGGGGAATTGGAAACACCACATATTTT. Protein: CASSPQTGGIGNTTYF. The full variable domain, with the rest looked up from reference TRBV2 and TRBJ1-3, is EPEVTQTPSHQVTQMGQEVILRCVPISNHLYFYWYRQILGQKVEFLVSFYNNEISEKSEIFDDQFSVERPDGSNFTLKIRSTKLEDSAMYFCASSPQTGGIGNTTYFGEGSWLTVV.

The chain uses TRBV15 and TRBJ1-1; possible D gene TRBD1, 6 bases. Germline V gene sequence: CDR1 LNHNV, CDR2 YYDKDF (reference sequence). Trimming pared 5 bases from V and 4 bases from J, leaving 17 bases between. The CDR3 has 15 amino acids. The CDR3 region has the DNA TGTGCCACCAGCCGGGACAAGGAAAGGCTCACTGAAGCTTTCTTT. It encodes CATSRDKERLTEAFF.

This rearrangement joins TRBV5-1 to TRBJ2-2; D is perhaps TRBD1 (6 bases). The germline CDR1 and CDR2 sequences are SGHRS and YFSETQ. The CDR3 totals 13 residues. Trimming stripped 2 bases from V and 6 bases from J, with 8 bases between. DNA of the CDR3: TGCGCCAGCAGCTTACAGGGACCCGGGGAGCTGTTTTTT. This encodes CASSLQGPGELFF.

The genes are TRBV18 and TRBJ1-4; D not certain. The germline V and J ends were trimmed by 3 bases and 2 bases, with 25 bases remaining between them. The germline V gene encodes CDR1 KGHSH and CDR2 LQKENI. The CDR3 sequence is 20 residues long. The chain's CDR3 is CASSPRAAGITASTNEKLFF. The DNA of the CDR3 is TGTGCCAGCTCACCGCGCGCGGCCGGGATTACGGCTAGTACTAATGAAAAACTGTTTTTT.

The V and J genes are TRBV6-5 and TRBJ2-1; 14 bases are shared with TRBD2. Germline CDR1 is MNHEY and CDR2 is SVGAGI. The V segment lost 7 bases and the J segment 6 bases; nucleotides outside the gene matches: 5. The CDR3 spans 15 residues. The CDR3 loop reads CASKMGLAGVNEQFF. CDR3 nucleotides: TGTGCCAGCAAAATGGGACTAGCGGGGGTCAATGAGCAGTTCTTC.

V usage is TRBV3-1 (or the pseudogene TRBV3-2) and J usage is TRBJ1-6, with D possibly matching TRBD1 (6 bases). CDR3 length: 12 residues. Germline V gene lookup returns CDR1 LGHDT and CDR2 YNNKEL (reference sequence). V shed 7 bases and J shed 10 bases, with 11 bases lying between them. In DNA form, the CDR3 reads TGTGCCAGCAAGACGACAGGATCACCCCTCCACTTT. Residues: CASKTTGSPLHF.

The gene calls are TRBV5-6 and TRBJ2-5, with TRBD1 matching 8 bases. The CDR3 has 13 residues. The V and J ends lost 3 bases and 5 bases, in that order; junction bases with no gene match: 3. Germline CDR1 SGHDT, CDR2 YYEEEE. This CDR3 reads CASSWTGKETQYF. In DNA form, the CDR3 reads TGTGCCAGCAGCTGGACAGGGAAGGAGACCCAGTACTTC.

As to this clone: At the DNA level, this CDR3 is encoded by other sequences in the same sample as well. The chain employs TRBV10-3 and TRBJ1-6; 8 bases agree with TRBD1. Trimming cost V 0 bases and J 6 bases; bases outside gene matches: 1. There are 15 residues in the CDR3. Per germline, CDR1 ENHRY and CDR2 SYGVKD. CDR3: CAISESTGGNSPLHF. In DNA form, the CDR3 reads TGTGCCATCAGTGAGTCTACAGGGGGTAATTCACCCCTCCACTTT.

The chain combines TRBV28 with TRBJ2-7, with D maybe TRBD1 (6 bases). Germline CDR1 is MDHEN and CDR2 is SYDVKM. CDR3 length equals 15 residues. Trimming cost V 5 bases and J 0 bases, with 14 bases left between them. The CDR3 DNA is TGTGCCAGCAGTGAGACAGGCCTCCGCTCCTACGAGCAGTACGTC. It encodes CASSETGLRSYEQYV.

V and J are TRBV5-1 and TRBJ2-7; 8 nucleotides agree with TRBD2. CDR3 length: 15 residues. Germline loops: CDR1 SGHRS, CDR2 YFSETQ. V shed 0 bases, J shed 0 bases, and the junction held 2 bases outside the gene matches. CDR3 DNA sequence: TGCGCCAGCAGCTTGGAACTAGCGGTCTCCTACGAGCAGTACTTC. Its protein is CASSLELAVSYEQYF.

The CDR3 DNA follows: TGCGCCAGCAGCTTATCCGGGACTATGAACACTGAAGCTTTCTTT. It is translated as CASSLSGTMNTEAFF. V is TRBV5-1 and J is TRBJ1-1; possible D gene TRBD1, 5 bases. The V end lost 2 bases, the J end lost 0 bases, and 11 bases lay between the germline ends. The germline CDR1 and CDR2 sequences are SGHRS and YFSETQ. This CDR3 is built from 15 residues.

As regards this clone: Other DNA sequences in the sample encode the same CDR3. The V and J genes are TRBV18 and TRBJ1-1; TRBD1 matches at 8 bases. The CDR3 is made up of 13 amino acids. The germline CDR1 and CDR2 sequences are KGHSH and LQKENI. V shed 4 bases and J 7 bases; nucleotides not matched to a gene: 5. The CDR3 spells CASSLGQGDEAFF. In DNA form, the CDR3 reads TGTGCCAGCTCACTTGGACAGGGTGATGAAGCTTTCTTT.

The chain has TRBV6-1 and TRBJ1-1; the match to TRBD1 covers 11 bases. Germline CDR1 is MNHNS and CDR2 is SASEGT. J was trimmed by 4 bases and V by 6 bases; bases with no gene match: 7. The CDR3 loop spans 15 amino acids. The CDR3 loop is CASSRGQGGITEAFF. CDR3 nucleotide sequence: TGTGCCAGCAGCCGGGGACAGGGGGGGATCACTGAAGCTTTCTTT.